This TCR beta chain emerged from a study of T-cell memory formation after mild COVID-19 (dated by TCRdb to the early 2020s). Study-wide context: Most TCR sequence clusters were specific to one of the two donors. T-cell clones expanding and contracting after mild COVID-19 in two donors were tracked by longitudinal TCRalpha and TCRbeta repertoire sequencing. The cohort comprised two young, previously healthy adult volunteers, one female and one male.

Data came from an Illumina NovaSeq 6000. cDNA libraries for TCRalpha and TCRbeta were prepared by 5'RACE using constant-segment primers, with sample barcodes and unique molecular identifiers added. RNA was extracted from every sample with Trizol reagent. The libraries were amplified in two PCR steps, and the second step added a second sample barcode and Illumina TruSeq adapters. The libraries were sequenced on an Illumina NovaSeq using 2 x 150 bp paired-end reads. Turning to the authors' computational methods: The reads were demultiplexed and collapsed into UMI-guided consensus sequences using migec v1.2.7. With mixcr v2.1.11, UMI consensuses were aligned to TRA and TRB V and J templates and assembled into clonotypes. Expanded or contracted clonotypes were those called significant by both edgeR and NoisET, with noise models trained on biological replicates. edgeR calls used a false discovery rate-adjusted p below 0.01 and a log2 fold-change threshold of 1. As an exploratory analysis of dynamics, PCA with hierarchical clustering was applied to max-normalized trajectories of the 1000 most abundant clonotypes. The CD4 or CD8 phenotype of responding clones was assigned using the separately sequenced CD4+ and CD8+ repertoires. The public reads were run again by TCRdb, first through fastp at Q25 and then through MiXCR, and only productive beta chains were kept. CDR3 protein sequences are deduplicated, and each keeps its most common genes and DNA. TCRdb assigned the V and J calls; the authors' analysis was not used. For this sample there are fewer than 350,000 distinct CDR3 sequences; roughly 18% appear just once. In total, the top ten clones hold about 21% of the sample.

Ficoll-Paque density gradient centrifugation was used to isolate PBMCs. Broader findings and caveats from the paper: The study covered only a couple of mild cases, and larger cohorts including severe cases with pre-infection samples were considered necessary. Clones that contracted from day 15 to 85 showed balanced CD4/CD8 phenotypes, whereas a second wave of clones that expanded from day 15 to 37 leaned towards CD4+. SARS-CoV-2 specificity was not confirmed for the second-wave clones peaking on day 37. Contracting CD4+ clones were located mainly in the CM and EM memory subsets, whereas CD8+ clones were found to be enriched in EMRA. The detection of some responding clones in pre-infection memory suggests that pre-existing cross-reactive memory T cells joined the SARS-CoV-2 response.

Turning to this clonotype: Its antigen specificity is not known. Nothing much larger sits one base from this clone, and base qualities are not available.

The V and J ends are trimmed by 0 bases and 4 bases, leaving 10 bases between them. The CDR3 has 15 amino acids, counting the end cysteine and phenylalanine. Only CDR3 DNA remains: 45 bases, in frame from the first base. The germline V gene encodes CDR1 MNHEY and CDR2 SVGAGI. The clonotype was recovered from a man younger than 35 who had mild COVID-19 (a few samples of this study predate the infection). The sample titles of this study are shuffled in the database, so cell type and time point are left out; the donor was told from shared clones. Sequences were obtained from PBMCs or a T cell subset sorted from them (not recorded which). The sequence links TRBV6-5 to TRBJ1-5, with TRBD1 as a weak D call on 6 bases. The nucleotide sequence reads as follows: TGTGCCAGCAGTTACTCGATCAGGGGTAATCAGCCCCAGCATTTT. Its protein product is CASSYSIRGNQPQHF.